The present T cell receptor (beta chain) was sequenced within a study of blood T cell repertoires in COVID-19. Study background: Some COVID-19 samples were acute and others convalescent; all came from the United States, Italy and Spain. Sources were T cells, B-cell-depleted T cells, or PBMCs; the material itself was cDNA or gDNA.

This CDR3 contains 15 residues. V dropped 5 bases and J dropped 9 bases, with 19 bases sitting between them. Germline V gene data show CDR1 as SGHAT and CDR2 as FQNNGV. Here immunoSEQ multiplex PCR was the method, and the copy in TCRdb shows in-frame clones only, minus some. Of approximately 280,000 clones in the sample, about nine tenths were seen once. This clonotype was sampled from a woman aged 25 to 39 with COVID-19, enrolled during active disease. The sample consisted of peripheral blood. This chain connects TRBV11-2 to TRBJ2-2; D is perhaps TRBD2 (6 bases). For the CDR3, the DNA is TGTGCCAGCAGCCACACTAGGACGGGAGTGTGGGAGCTGTTTTTT. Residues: CASSHTRTGVWELFF.